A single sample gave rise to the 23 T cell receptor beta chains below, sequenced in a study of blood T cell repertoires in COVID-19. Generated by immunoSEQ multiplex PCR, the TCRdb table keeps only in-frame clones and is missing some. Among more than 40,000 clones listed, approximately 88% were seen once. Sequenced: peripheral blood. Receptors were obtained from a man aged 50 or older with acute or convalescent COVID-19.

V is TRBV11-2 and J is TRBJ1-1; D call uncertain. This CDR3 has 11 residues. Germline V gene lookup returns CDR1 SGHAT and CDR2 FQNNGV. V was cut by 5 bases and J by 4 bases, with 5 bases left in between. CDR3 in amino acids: CASSPGTEAFF. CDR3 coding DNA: TGTGCCAGCAGCCCAGGCACTGAAGCTTTCTTT.

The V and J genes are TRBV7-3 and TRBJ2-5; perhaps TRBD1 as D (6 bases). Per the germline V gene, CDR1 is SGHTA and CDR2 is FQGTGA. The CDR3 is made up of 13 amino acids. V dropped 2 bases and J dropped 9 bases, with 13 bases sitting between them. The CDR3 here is CASSLGGAQSQYF. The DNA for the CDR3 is TGTGCCAGCAGCTTAGGGGGCGCTCAGTCCCAGTACTTC.

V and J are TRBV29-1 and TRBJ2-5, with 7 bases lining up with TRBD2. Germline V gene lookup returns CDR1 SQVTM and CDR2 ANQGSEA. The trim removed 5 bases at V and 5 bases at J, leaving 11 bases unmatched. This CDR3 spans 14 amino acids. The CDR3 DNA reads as TGCAGCGTTCCCGCTAGCGGAATTCAGGAGACCCAGTACTTC. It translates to CSVPASGIQETQYF.

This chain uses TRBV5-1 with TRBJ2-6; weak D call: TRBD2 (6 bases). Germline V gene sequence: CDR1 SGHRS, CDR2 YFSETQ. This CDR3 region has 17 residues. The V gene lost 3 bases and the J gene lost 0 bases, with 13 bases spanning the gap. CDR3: CASSSSLGGSGANVLTF. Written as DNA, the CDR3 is TGCGCCAGCAGCTCCTCCCTGGGGGGCTCTGGGGCCAACGTCCTGACTTTC. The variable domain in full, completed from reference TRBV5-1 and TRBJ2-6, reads KAGVTQTPRYLIKTRGQQVTLSCSPISGHRSVSWYQQTPGQGLQFLFEYFSETQRNKGNFPGRFSGRQFSNSRSEMNVSTLELGDSALYLCASSSSLGGSGANVLTFGAGSRLTVL.

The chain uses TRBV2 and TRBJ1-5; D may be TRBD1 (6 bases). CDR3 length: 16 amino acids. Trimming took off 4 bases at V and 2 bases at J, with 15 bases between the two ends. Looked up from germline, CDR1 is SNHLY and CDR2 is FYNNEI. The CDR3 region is CASSAEQGRGNQPQHF. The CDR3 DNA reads TGTGCCAGCAGTGCGGAACAGGGTAGGGGCAATCAGCCCCAGCATTTT.

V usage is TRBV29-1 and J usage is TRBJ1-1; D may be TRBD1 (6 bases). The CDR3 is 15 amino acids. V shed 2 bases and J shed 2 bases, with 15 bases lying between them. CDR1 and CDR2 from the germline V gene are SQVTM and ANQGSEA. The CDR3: CSVERAPGDNTEAFF. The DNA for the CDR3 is TGCAGCGTTGAAAGGGCGCCAGGGGATAACACTGAAGCTTTCTTT.

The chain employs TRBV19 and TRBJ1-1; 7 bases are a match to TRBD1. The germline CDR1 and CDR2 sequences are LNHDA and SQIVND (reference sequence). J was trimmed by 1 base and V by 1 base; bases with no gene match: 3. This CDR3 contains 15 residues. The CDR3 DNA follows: TGTGCCAGTAGTATAGCTAGGACAGGGAACACTGAAGCTTTCTTT. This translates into CASSIARTGNTEAFF. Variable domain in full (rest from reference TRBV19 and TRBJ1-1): DGGITQSPKYLFRKEGQNVTLSCEQNLNHDAMYWYRQDPGQGLRLIYYSQIVNDFQKGDIAEGYSVSREKKESFPLTVTSAQKNPTAFYLCASSIARTGNTEAFFGQGTRLTVV.

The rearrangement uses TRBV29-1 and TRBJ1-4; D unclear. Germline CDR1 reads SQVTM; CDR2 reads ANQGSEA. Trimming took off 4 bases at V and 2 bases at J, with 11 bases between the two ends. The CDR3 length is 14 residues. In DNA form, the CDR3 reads TGCAGCGTTGCCCCAGGCGGGACTAATGAAAAACTGTTTTTT. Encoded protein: CSVAPGGTNEKLFF. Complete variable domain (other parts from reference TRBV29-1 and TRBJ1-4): SAVISQKPSRDICQRGTSLTIQCQVDSQVTMMFWYRQQPGQSLTLIATANQGSEATYESGFVIDKFPISRPNLTFSTLTVSNMSPEDSSIYLCSVAPGGTNEKLFFGSGTQLSVL.

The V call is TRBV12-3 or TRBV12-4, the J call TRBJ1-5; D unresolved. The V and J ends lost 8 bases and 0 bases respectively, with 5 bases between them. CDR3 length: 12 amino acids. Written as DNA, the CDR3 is TGTGCCAGCTGCTATAGCAATCAGCCCCAGCATTTT. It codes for CASCYSNQPQHF.

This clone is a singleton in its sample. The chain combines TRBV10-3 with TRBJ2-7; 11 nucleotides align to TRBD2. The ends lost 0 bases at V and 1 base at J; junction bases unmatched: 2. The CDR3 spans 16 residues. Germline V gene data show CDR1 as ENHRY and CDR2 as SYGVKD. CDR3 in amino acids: CAISESTSGKSYEQYF. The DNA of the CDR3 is TGTGCCATCAGTGAGTCGACTAGCGGGAAGTCCTACGAGCAGTACTTC.

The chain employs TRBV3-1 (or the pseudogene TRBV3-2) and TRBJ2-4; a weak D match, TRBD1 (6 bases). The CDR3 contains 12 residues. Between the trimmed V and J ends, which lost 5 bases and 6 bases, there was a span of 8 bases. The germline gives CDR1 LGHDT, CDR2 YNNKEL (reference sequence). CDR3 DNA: TGTGCCAGCAGCACAGGGAGAAACATTCAGTACTTC. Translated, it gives CASSTGRNIQYF.

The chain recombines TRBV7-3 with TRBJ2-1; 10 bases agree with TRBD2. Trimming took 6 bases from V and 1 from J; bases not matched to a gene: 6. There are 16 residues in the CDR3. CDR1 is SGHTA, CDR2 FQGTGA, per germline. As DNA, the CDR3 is TGTGCCAGCAGTTACAGCGGGAGGGGATCCTACAATGAGCAGTTCTTC. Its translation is CASSYSGRGSYNEQFF.

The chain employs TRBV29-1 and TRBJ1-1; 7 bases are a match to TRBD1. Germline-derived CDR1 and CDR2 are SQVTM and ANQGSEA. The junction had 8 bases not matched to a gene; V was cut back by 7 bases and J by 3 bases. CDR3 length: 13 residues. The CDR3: CSARGTDDTEAFF. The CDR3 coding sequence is TGCAGCGCTAGAGGGACAGACGACACTGAAGCTTTCTTT.

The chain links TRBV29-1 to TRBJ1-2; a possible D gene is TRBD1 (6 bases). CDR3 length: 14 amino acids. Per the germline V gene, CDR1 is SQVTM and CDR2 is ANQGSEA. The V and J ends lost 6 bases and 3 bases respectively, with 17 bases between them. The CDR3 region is CSVDWTAIDYGYTF. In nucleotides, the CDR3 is TGCAGCGTCGATTGGACAGCCATCGACTATGGCTACACCTTC. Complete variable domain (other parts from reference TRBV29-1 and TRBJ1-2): SAVISQKPSRDICQRGTSLTIQCQVDSQVTMMFWYRQQPGQSLTLIATANQGSEATYESGFVIDKFPISRPNLTFSTLTVSNMSPEDSSIYLCSVDWTAIDYGYTFGSGTRLTVV.

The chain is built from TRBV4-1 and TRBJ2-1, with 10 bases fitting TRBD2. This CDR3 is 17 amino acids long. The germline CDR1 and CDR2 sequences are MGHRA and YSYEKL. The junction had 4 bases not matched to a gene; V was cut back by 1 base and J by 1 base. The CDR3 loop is CASSQGLAGNSYNEQFF. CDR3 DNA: TGCGCCAGCAGCCAAGGACTAGCGGGTAATTCCTACAATGAGCAGTTCTTC.

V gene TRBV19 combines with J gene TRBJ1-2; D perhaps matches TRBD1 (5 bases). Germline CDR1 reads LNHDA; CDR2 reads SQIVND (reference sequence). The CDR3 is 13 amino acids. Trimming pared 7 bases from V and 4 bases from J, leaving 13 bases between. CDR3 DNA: TGTGCCAGTACCCTCGGGAGGGGCTATGGCTACACCTTC. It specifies CASTLGRGYGYTF.

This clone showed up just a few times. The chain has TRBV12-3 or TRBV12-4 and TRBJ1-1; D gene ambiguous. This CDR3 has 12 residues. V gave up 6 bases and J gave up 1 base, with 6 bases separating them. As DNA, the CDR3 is TGTGCCAGCAGGAGGGCGAACACTGAAGCTTTCTTT. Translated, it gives CASRRANTEAFF.

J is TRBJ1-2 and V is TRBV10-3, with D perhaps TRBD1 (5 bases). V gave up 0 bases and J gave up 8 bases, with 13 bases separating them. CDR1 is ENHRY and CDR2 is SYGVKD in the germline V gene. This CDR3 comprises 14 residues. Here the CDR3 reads CAISESEGVRGYTF. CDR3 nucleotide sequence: TGTGCCATCAGTGAGTCGGAAGGGGTGCGGGGCTACACCTTC.

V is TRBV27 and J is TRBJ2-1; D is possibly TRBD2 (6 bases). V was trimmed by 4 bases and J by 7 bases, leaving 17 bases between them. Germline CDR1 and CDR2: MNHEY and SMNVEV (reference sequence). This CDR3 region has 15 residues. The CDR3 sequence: CASSWDGGLGNEQFF. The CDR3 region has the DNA TGTGCCAGCAGTTGGGATGGGGGGTTAGGGAATGAGCAGTTCTTC.

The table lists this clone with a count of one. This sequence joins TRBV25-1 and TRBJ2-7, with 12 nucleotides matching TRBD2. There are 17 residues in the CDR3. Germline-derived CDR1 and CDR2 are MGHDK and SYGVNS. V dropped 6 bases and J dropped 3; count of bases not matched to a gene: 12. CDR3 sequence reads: CASSPWTSGARSYEQYF. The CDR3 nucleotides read TGTGCCAGCAGCCCCTGGACTAGCGGGGCCCGAAGCTACGAGCAGTACTTC.

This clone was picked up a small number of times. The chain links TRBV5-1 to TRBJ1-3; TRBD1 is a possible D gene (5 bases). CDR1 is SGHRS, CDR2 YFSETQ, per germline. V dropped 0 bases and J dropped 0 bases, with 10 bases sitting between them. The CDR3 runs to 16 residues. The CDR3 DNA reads TGCGCCAGCAGCTTGGGCCAGGGATTCTCTGGAAACACCATATATTTT. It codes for CASSLGQGFSGNTIYF.

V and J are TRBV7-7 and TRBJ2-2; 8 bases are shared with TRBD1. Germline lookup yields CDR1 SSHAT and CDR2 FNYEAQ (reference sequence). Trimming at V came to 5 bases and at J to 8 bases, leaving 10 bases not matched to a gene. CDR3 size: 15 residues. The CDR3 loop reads CASSEGTGREGELFF. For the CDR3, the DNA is TGTGCCAGCAGCGAAGGGACAGGCAGGGAAGGGGAGCTGTTTTTT.

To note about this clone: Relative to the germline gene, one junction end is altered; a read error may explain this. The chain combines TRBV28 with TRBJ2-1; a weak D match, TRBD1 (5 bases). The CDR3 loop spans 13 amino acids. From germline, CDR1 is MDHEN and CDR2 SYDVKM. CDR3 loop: CASSFGRASRIVF. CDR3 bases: TGTGCCAGCAGTTTCGGCAGGGCCTCCCGTATTGTCTTC.